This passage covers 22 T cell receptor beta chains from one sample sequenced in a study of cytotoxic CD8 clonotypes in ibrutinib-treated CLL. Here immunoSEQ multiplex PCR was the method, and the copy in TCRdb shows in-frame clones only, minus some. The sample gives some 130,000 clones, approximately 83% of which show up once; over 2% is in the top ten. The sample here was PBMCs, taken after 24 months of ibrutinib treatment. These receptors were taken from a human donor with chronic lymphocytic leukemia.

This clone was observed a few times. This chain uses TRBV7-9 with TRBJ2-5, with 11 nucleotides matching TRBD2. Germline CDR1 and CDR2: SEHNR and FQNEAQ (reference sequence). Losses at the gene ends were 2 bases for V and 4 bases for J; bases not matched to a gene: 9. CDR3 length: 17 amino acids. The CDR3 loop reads CASSLSPSGRRGETQYF. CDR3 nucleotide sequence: TGTGCCAGCAGCTTATCGCCTAGCGGGAGGCGAGGAGAGACCCAGTACTTC. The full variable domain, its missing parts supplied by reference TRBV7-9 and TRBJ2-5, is DTGVSQNPRHKITKRGQNVTFRCDPISEHNRLYWYRQTLGQGPEFLTYFQNEAQLEKSRLLSDRFSAERPKGSFSTLEIQRTEQGDSAMYLCASSLSPSGRRGETQYFGPGTRLLVL.

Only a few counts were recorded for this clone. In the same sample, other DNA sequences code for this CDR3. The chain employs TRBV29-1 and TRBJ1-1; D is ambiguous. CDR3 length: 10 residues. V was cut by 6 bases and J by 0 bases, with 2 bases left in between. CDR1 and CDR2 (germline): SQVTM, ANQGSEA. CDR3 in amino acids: CSVLNTEAFF. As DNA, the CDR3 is TGCAGCGTATTGAACACTGAAGCTTTCTTT.

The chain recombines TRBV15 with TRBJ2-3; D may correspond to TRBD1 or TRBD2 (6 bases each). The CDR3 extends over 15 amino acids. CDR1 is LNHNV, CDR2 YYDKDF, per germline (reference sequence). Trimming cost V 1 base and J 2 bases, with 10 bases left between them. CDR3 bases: TGTGCCACCAGCAGAGCGGGGGCTCTCACAGATACGCAGTATTTT. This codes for CATSRAGALTDTQYF.

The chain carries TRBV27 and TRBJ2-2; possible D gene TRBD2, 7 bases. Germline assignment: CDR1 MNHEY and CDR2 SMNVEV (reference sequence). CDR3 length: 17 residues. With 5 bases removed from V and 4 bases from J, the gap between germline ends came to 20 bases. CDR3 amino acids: CASSLVPPGEGTGELFF. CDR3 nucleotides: TGTGCCAGCAGTCTAGTCCCTCCAGGGGAGGGCACCGGGGAGCTGTTTTTT.

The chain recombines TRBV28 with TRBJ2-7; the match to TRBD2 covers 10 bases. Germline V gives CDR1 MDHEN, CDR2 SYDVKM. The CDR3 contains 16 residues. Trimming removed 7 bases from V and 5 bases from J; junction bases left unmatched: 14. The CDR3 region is CASTRGGLASRNEQYF. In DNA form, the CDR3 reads TGTGCCAGCACCCGTGGGGGACTAGCGTCGAGGAACGAGCAGTACTTC.

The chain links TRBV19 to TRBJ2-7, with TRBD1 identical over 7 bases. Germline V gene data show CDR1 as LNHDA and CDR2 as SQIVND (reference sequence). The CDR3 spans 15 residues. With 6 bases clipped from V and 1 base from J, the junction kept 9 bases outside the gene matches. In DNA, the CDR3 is TGTGCCAGTAGCCTTCGGGACAGCCAGTCCTACGAGCAGTACTTC. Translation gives CASSLRDSQSYEQYF.

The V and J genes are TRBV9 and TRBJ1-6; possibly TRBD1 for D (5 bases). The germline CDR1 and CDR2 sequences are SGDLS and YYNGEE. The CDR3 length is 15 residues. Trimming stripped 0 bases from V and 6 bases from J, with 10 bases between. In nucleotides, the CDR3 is TGTGCCAGCAGCGTAGGGACATCGGGTAATTCACCCCTCCACTTT. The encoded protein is CASSVGTSGNSPLHF.

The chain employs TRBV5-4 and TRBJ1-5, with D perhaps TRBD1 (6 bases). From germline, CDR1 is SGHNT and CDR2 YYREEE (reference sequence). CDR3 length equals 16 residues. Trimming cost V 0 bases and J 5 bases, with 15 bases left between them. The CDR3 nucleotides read TGTGCCAGCAGCTTGGACCCGACAGGAAGCGATCAGCCCCAGCATTTT. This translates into CASSLDPTGSDQPQHF. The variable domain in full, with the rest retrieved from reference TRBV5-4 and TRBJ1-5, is ETGVTQSPTHLIKTRGQQVTLRCSSQSGHNTVSWYQQALGQGPQFIFQYYREEENGRGNFPPRFSGLQFPNYSSELNVNALELDDSALYLCASSLDPTGSDQPQHFGDGTRLSIL.

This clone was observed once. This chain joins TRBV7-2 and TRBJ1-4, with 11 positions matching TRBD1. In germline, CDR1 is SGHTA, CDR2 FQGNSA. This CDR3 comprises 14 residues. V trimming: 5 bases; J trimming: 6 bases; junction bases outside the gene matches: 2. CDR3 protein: CASSLDRGHEKLFF. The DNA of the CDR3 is TGTGCCAGCAGCCTGGACAGGGGGCATGAAAAACTGTTTTTT.

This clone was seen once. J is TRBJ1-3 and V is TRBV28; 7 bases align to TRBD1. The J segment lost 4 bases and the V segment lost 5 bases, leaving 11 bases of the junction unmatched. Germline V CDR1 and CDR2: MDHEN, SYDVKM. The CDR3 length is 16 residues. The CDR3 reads CASSATGAIAGNTIYF. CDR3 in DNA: TGTGCCAGCAGTGCAACAGGGGCCATCGCGGGAAACACCATATATTTT.

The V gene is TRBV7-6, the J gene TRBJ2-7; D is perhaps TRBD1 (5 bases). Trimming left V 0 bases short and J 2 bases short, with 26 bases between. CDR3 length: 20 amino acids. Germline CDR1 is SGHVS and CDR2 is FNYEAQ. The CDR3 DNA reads TGTGCCAGCAGCTTAGCAATCGGCGGCAGGGCCCACTTCCCCGCCTACGAGCAGTACTTC. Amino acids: CASSLAIGGRAHFPAYEQYF. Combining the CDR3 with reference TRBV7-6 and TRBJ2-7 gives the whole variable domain GAGVSQSPRYKVTKRGQDVALRCDPISGHVSLYWYRQALGQGPEFLTYFNYEAQQDKSGLPNDRFSAERPEGSISTLTIQRTEQRDSAMYRCASSLAIGGRAHFPAYEQYFGPGTRLTVT.

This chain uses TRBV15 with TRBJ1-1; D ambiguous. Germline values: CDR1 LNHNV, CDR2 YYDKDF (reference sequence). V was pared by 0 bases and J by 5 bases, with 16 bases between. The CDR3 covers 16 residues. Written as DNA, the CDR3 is TGTGCCACCAGCAGAGATTGGGAAGGGATGATGACTGAAGCTTTCTTT. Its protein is CATSRDWEGMMTEAFF. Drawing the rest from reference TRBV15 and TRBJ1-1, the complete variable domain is DAMVIQNPRYQVTQFGKPVTLSCSQTLNHNVMYWYQQKSSQAPKLLFHYYDKDFNNEADTPDNFQSRRPNTSFCFLDIRSPGLGDTAMYLCATSRDWEGMMTEAFFGQGTRLTVV.

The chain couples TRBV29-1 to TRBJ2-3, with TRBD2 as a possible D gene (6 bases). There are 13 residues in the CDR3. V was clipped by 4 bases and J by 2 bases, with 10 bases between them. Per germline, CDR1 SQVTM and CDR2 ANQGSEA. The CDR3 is CSVVGTYTDTQYF. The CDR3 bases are TGCAGCGTTGTAGGGACTTACACAGATACGCAGTATTTT.

In DNA form, the CDR3 reads TGTGCCAGCAGCCCTAGACAGGGTTGGGTCGGCGTGACCTACAATGAGCAGTTCTTC. Protein product: CASSPRQGWVGVTYNEQFF. The V and J genes are TRBV11-2 and TRBJ2-1, with 7 bases fitting TRBD1. CDR1 and CDR2 from the germline V gene are SGHAT and FQNNGV. V shed 5 bases, J shed 2 bases, and the junction held 18 bases outside the gene matches. The CDR3 runs to 19 residues. The full variable domain, in which reference TRBV11-2 and TRBJ2-1 provide the parts outside the CDR3, is EAGVAQSPRYKIIEKRQSVAFWCNPISGHATLYWYQQILGQGPKLLIQFQNNGVVDDSQLPKDRFSAERLKGVDSTLKIQPAKLEDSAVYLCASSPRQGWVGVTYNEQFFGPGTRLTVL.

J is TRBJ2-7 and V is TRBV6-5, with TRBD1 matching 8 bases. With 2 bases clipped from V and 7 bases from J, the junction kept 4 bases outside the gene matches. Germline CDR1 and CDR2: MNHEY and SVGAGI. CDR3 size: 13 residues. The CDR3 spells CASSYTGGFEQYF. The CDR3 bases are TGTGCCAGCAGTTACACAGGGGGGTTTGAGCAGTACTTC.

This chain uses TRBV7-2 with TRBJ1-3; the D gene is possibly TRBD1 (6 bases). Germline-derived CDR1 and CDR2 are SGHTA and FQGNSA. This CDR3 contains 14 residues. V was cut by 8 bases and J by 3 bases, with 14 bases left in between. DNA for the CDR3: TGTGCCAGCGGCACTACAGGGAGTGGAAACACCATATATTTT. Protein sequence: CASGTTGSGNTIYF. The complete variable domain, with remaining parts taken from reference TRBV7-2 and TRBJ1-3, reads GAGVSQSPSNKVTEKGKDVELRCDPISGHTALYWYRQSLGQGLEFLIYFQGNSAPDKSGLPSDRFSAERTGGSVSTLTIQRTQQEDSAVYLCASGTTGSGNTIYFGEGSWLTVV.

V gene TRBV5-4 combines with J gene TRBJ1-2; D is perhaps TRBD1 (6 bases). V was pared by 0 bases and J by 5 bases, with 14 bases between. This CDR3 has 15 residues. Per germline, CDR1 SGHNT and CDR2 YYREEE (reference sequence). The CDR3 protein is CASSLGGRGGYGYTF. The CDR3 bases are TGTGCCAGCAGCTTGGGGGGGCGCGGTGGGTATGGCTACACCTTC.

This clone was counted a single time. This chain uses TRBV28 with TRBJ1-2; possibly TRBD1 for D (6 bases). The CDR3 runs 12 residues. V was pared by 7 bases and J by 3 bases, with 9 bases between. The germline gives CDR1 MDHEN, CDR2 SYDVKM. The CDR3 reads CASTDRDYGYTF. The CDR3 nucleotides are TGTGCCAGCACGGACAGAGACTATGGCTACACCTTC.

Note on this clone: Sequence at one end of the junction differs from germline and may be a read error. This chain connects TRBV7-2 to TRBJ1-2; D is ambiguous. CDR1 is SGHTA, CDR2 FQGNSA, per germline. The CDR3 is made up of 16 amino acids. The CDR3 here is CASSQERDVNLYGYTF. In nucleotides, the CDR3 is TGCGCCAGCAGCCAAGAAAGAGACGTGAATCTCTATGGCTACACCTTC.

The CDR3 DNA follows: TGTGCCAGTAGTCCAGGGATACGGACAGATACGCAGTATTTT. It is translated as CASSPGIRTDTQYF. V is TRBV19 and J is TRBJ2-3; D is possibly TRBD1 (5 bases). Trimming took 5 bases from V and 3 from J, leaving 12 bases between them. Germline CDR1 LNHDA, CDR2 SQIVND (reference sequence). This CDR3 region has 14 residues. Full variable domain (missing parts from reference TRBV19 and TRBJ2-3): DGGITQSPKYLFRKEGQNVTLSCEQNLNHDAMYWYRQDPGQGLRLIYYSQIVNDFQKGDIAEGYSVSREKKESFPLTVTSAQKNPTAFYLCASSPGIRTDTQYFGPGTRLTVL.

The CDR3 bases are TGTGCCAGCAGATTCGACCTTAACACCGGGGAGCTGTTTTTT. Translating gives CASRFDLNTGELFF. J is TRBJ2-2 and V is TRBV7-3; D ambiguous. This CDR3 has 14 residues. Deletions cut 6 bases from V and 2 bases from J, with 10 bases between. Germline V lookup: CDR1 SGHTA, CDR2 FQGTGA. The full variable domain, with the rest looked up from reference TRBV7-3 and TRBJ2-2, is GAGVSQTPSNKVTEKGKYVELRCDPISGHTALYWYRQSLGQGPEFLIYFQGTGAADDSGLPNDRFFAVRPEGSVSTLKIQRTERGDSAVYLCASRFDLNTGELFFGEGSRLTVL.

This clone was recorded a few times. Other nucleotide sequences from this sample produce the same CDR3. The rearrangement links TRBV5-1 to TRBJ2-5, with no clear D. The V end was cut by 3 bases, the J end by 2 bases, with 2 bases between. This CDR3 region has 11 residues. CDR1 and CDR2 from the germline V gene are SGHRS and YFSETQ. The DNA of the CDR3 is TGCGCCAGCAGCTCTCAAGAGACCCAGTACTTC. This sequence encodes CASSSQETQYF.